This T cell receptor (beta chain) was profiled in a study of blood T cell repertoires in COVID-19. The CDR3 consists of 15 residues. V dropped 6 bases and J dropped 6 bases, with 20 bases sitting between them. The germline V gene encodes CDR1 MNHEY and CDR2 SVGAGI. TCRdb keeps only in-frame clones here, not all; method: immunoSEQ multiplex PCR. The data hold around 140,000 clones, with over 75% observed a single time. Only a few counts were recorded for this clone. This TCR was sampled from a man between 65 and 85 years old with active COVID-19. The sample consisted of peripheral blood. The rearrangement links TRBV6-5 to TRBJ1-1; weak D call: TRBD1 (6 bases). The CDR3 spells CASSGIQGIRAEAFF. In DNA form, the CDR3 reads TGTGCCAGCAGCGGGATACAGGGAATAAGGGCTGAAGCTTTCTTT.